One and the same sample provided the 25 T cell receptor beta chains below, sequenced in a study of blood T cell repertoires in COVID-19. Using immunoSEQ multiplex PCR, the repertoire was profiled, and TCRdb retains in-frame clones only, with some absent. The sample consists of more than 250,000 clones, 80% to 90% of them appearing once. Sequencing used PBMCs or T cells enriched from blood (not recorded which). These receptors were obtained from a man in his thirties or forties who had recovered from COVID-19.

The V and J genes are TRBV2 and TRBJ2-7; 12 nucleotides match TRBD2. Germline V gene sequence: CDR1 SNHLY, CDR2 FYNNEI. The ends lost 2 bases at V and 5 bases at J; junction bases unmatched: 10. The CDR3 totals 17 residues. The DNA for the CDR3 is TGTGCCAGCAGTGAACTTCCCGGACTAGCGGGGAAAAACGAGCAGTACTTC. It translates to CASSELPGLAGKNEQYF.

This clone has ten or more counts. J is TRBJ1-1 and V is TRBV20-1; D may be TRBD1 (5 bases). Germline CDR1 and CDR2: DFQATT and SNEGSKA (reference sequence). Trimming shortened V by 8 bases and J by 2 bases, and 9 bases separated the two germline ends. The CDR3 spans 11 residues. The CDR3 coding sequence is TGCAGTACCGACAGAAACACTGAAGCTTTCTTT. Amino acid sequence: CSTDRNTEAFF.

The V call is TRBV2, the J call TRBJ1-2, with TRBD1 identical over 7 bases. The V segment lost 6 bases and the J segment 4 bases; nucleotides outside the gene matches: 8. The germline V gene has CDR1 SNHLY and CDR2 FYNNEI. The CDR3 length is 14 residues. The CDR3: CASRIRQGGYGYTF. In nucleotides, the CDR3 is TGTGCCAGCAGGATCAGACAGGGCGGCTATGGCTACACCTTC.

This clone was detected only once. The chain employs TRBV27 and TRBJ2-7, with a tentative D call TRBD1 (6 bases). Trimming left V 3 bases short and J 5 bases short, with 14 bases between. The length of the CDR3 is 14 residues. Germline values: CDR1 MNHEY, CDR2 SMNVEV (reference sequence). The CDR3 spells CASSLQGLKDEQYF. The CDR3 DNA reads TGTGCCAGCAGTTTGCAGGGGCTAAAGGACGAGCAGTACTTC.

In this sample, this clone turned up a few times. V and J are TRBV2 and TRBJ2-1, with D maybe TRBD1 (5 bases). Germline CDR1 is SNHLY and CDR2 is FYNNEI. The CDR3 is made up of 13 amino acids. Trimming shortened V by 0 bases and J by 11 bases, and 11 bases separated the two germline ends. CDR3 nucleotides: TGTGCCAGCAGTGAAGCGCTTAAGGGGCAGCAGTTCTTC. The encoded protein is CASSEALKGQQFF.

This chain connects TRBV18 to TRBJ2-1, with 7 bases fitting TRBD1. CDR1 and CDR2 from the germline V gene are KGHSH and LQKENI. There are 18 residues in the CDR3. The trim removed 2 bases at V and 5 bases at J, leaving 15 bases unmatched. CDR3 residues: CASSPSLRGGAGDNEQFF. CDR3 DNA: TGTGCCAGCTCACCAAGTTTAAGAGGGGGCGCCGGCGACAATGAGCAGTTCTTC.

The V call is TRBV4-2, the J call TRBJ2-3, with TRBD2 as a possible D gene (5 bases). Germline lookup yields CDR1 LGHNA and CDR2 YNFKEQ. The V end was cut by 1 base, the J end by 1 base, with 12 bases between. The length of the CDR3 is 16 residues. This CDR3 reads CASSQVDSEGTDTQYF. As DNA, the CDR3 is TGTGCCAGCAGCCAAGTCGATAGCGAAGGCACAGATACGCAGTATTTT.

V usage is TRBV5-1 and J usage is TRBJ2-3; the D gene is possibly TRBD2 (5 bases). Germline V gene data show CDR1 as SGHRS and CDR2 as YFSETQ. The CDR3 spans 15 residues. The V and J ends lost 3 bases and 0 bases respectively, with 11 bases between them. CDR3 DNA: TGCGCCAGCAGCTCGGCGGGTTCCAGCACAGATACGCAGTATTTT. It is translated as CASSSAGSSTDTQYF. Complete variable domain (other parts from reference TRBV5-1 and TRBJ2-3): KAGVTQTPRYLIKTRGQQVTLSCSPISGHRSVSWYQQTPGQGLQFLFEYFSETQRNKGNFPGRFSGRQFSNSRSEMNVSTLELGDSALYLCASSSAGSSTDTQYFGPGTRLTVL.

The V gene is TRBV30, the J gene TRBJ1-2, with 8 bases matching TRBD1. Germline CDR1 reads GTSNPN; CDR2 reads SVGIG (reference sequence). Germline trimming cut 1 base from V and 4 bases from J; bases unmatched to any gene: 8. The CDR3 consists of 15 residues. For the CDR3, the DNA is TGTGCCTGGAGTGCCGGGACAGGAGGCGGCTATGGCTACACCTTC. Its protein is CAWSAGTGGGYGYTF. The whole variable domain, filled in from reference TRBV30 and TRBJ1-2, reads SQTIHQWPATLVQPVGSPLSLECTVEGTSNPNLYWYRQAAGRGLQLLFYSVGIGQISSEVPQNLSASRPQDRQFILSSKKLLLSDSGFYLCAWSAGTGGGYGYTFGSGTRLTVV.

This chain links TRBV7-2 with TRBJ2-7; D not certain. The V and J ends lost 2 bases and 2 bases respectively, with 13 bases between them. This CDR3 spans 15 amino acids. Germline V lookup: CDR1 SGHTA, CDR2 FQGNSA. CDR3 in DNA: TGTGCCAGCAGCTTAAGTGGAGCCGGTCCCTACGAGCAGTACTTC. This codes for CASSLSGAGPYEQYF.

The CDR3 region has the DNA TGCGCCAGCAGCTTGCGGGACAGGGAGAAGTATGGCTACACCTTC. It encodes CASSLRDREKYGYTF. The rearrangement links TRBV5-1 to TRBJ1-2; TRBD1 matches 9 bases. The CDR3 consists of 15 residues. With 1 base clipped from V and 5 bases from J, the junction kept 6 bases outside the gene matches. Germline CDR1 is SGHRS and CDR2 is YFSETQ.

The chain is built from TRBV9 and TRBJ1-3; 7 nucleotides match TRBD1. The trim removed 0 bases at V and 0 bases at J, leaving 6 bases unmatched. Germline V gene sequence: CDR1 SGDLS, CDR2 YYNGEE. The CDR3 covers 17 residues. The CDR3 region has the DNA TGTGCCAGCAGCGTAGCCCTCGGGACAGTCTCTGGAAACACCATATATTTT. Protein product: CASSVALGTVSGNTIYF.

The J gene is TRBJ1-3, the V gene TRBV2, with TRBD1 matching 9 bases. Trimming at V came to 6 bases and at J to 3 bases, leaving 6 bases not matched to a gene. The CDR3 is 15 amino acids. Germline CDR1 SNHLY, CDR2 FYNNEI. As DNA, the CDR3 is TGTGCCAGCAGCGACAGGGGGGGAGGTGGAAACACCATATATTTT. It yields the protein CASSDRGGGGNTIYF. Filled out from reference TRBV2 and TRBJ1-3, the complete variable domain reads EPEVTQTPSHQVTQMGQEVILRCVPISNHLYFYWYRQILGQKVEFLVSFYNNEISEKSEIFDDQFSVERPDGSNFTLKIRSTKLEDSAMYFCASSDRGGGGNTIYFGEGSWLTVV.

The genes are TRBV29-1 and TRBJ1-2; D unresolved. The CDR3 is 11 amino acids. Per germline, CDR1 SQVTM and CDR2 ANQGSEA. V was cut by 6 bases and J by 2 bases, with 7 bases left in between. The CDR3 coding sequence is TGCAGCGTAGAGATGAACTATGGCTACACCTTC. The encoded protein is CSVEMNYGYTF.

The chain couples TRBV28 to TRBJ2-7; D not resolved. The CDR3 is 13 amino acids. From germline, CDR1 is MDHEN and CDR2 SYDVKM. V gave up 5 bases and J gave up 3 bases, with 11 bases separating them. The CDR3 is CASSAIIVYEQYF. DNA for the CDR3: TGTGCCAGCAGTGCCATAATAGTCTACGAGCAGTACTTC. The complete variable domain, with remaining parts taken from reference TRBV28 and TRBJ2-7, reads DVKVTQSSRYLVKRTGEKVFLECVQDMDHENMFWYRQDPGLGLRLIYFSYDVKMKEKGDIPEGYSVSREKKERFSLILESASTNQTSMYLCASSAIIVYEQYFGPGTRLTVT.

The CDR3 is CSASPGVNQPQHF. In DNA form, the CDR3 reads TGCAGTGCTAGTCCCGGGGTTAATCAGCCCCAGCATTTT. The rearrangement uses TRBV20-1 and TRBJ1-5; the D is unclear. In germline, CDR1 is DFQATT, CDR2 SNEGSKA (reference sequence). Trimming stripped 3 bases from V and 4 bases from J, with 10 bases between. This CDR3 is built from 13 residues.

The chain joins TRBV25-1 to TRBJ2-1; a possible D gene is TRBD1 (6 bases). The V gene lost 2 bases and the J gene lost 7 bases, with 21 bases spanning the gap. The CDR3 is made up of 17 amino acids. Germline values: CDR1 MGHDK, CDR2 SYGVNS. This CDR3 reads CASSEGPNRGRGNEQFF. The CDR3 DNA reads TGTGCCAGCAGTGAAGGCCCGAACCGGGGCAGGGGTAATGAGCAGTTCTTC.

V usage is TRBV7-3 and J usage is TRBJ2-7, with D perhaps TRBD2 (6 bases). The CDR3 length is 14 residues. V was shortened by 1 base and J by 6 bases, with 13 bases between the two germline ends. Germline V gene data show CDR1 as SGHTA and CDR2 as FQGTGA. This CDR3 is CASSLRDRGTEQYF. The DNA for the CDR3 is TGTGCCAGCAGCTTAAGGGACCGGGGGACCGAGCAGTACTTC.

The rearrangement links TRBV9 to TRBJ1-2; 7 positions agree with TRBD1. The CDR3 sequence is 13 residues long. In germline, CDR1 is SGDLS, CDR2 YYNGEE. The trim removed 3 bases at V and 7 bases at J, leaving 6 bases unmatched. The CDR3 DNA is TGTGCCAGCAGCGCTACAGGGGTAGGTGGCTACACCTTC. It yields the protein CASSATGVGGYTF.

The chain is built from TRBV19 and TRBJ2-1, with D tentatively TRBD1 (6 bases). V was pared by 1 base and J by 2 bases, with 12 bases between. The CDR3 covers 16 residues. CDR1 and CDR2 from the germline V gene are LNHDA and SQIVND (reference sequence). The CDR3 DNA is TGTGCCAGTAGTATAGGCACAGGGATCACCTACAATGAGCAGTTCTTC. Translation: CASSIGTGITYNEQFF.

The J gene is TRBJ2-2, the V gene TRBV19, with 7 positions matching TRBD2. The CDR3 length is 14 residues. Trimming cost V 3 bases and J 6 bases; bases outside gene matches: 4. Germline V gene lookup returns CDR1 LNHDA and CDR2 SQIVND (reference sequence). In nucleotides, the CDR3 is TGTGCCAGTAGTATCGGGGCGGGGGCCGGGGAGCTGTTTTTT. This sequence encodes CASSIGAGAGELFF.

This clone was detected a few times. CDR3 sequence: CASSLEGSPLHF. The CDR3 DNA reads TGTGCCAGCAGTTTGGAGGGGTCACCCCTCCACTTT. J is TRBJ1-6 and V is TRBV28, with a possible D match to TRBD1 (5 bases). The CDR3 covers 12 residues. Trimming removed 3 bases from V and 10 bases from J, with 7 bases in between. Germline loops: CDR1 MDHEN, CDR2 SYDVKM.

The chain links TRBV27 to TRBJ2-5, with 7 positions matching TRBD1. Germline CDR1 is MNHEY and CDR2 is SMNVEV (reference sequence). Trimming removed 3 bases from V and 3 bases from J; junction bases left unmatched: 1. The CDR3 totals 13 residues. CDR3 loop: CASSFDREETQYF. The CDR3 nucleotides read TGTGCCAGCAGTTTTGACAGGGAAGAGACCCAGTACTTC.

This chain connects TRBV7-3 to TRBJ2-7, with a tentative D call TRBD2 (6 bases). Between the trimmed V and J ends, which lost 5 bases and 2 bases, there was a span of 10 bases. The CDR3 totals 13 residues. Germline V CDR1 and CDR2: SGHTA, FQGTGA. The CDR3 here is CASSPGGTYEQYF. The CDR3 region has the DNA TGTGCCAGCAGCCCTGGGGGGACCTACGAGCAGTACTTC.

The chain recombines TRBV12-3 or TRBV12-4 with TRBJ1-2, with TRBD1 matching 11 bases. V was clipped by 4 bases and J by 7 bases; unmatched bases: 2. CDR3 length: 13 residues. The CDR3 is CASSYGTGGGYTF. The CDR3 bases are TGTGCCAGCAGTTACGGGACAGGGGGTGGCTACACCTTC.